These 31 T cell receptor beta chains share one sample of origin, sequenced in a study of T cell responses to AZD1222 COVID-19 vaccine. The table came from immunoSEQ multiplex PCR; TCRdb's copy has only in-frame clones and leaves some out. The sample records about 130,000 clones, 80% to 95% being singletons. Sequencing was performed on peripheral blood, taken on day 0 of AZD1222 vaccination. These receptors were obtained from an adult in good health.

The chain links TRBV5-6 to TRBJ2-3; D call uncertain. The CDR3 consists of 13 residues. Trimming removed 6 bases at V and 1 base at J, with 9 bases between. Germline CDR1 and CDR2: SGHDT and YYEEEE. The CDR3 region is CASILTGTDTQYF. The CDR3 DNA is TGTGCCAGCATCCTGACCGGCACAGATACGCAGTATTTT.

J is TRBJ1-1 and V is TRBV6-1, with D uncertain. Germline V gene data show CDR1 as MNHNS and CDR2 as SASEGT. V shed 7 bases and J shed 5 bases, with 14 bases lying between them. The CDR3 length is 13 residues. The CDR3 here is CASNPPGGTEAFF. In nucleotides, the CDR3 is TGTGCCAGCAACCCCCCCGGAGGAACTGAAGCTTTCTTT.

Remarks on this clone: The same CDR3 can be traced to other DNA sequences in this sample. This chain uses TRBV20-1 with TRBJ2-1; D uncertain. CDR1 is DFQATT and CDR2 is SNEGSKA in the germline V gene (reference sequence). Trimming took 6 bases from V and 4 from J, leaving 7 bases between them. The CDR3 is 11 amino acids. CDR3 nucleotide sequence: TGCAGTGCGAGCAGTTACAATGAGCAGTTCTTC. This encodes CSASSYNEQFF.

The V call is TRBV9, the J call TRBJ2-5, with TRBD2 matching over 11 bases. The CDR3 is made up of 15 amino acids. Per the germline V gene, CDR1 is SGDLS and CDR2 is YYNGEE. Germline trimming cut 6 bases from V and 2 bases from J; bases unmatched to any gene: 6. The CDR3 loop is CASTGTSGAQETQYF. CDR3 bases: TGTGCCAGCACCGGGACTAGCGGAGCTCAAGAGACCCAGTACTTC.

The V and J genes are TRBV18 and TRBJ2-2, with TRBD1 identical over 10 bases. Germline V gives CDR1 KGHSH, CDR2 LQKENI. V gave up 3 bases and J gave up 4 bases; unmatched junction bases: 11. The CDR3 has 18 amino acids. The CDR3 loop is CASSPVPPGQGSTGELFF. The CDR3 DNA sequence: TGTGCCAGCTCACCCGTACCCCCGGGACAGGGGAGCACCGGGGAGCTGTTTTTT.

About this clone itself: An end of the junction does not agree with germline; a read error may underlie this. The chain has TRBV10-3 and TRBJ2-3; no clear D. The germline CDR1 and CDR2 sequences are ENHRY and SYGVKD. The CDR3 covers 13 residues. The CDR3 loop reads CALRLASTDTQYF. CDR3 sequence (DNA): TGTGCCCTCAGACTGGCTAGCACAGATACGCAGTATTTT.

The rearrangement uses TRBV4-3 and TRBJ1-4; 7 bases are shared with TRBD1. V lost 0 bases, J lost 5 bases, and 3 bases stayed unmatched. The length of the CDR3 is 15 residues. Germline loops: CDR1 LGHNA, CDR2 YSLEER. CDR3 DNA: TGCGCCAGCAGCCAAGAAGACAGGGTGAATGAAAAACTGTTTTTT. It translates to CASSQEDRVNEKLFF.

V gene TRBV3-1 (or the pseudogene TRBV3-2) combines with J gene TRBJ1-6; 7 bases are a match to TRBD1. Germline V gene lookup returns CDR1 LGHDT and CDR2 YNNKEL (reference sequence). V shed 0 bases, J shed 7 bases, and the junction held 3 bases outside the gene matches. There are 15 residues in the CDR3. CDR3 bases: TGTGCCAGCAGCCAAGAGGCGACAGGGAATTCACCCCTCCACTTT. It codes for CASSQEATGNSPLHF.

The CDR3 nucleotides read TGTGCCAGCAGCTCCCTACGGGTAGGGCAAGAGACCCAGTACTTC. It encodes CASSSLRVGQETQYF. The chain links TRBV7-2 to TRBJ2-5; D unresolved. The ends were cut back, 4 bases at V and 2 bases at J, with 14 bases in the middle. The CDR3 covers 15 residues. Germline CDR1 and CDR2: SGHTA and FQGNSA.

The chain's CDR3 is CAISGTSGRNGGEQYF. The DNA of the CDR3 is TGTGCCATCAGTGGGACTAGCGGGAGAAATGGCGGCGAGCAGTACTTC. This sequence joins TRBV10-3 and TRBJ2-7, with 13 bases lining up with TRBD2. Germline-derived CDR1 and CDR2 are ENHRY and SYGVKD. This CDR3 spans 16 amino acids. V was clipped by 4 bases and J by 6 bases; unmatched bases: 9.

The gene calls are TRBV6-5 and TRBJ2-2; D unclear. Trimming removed 10 bases from V and 1 base from J, with 16 bases in between. Germline-derived CDR1 and CDR2 are MNHEY and SVGAGI. The CDR3 runs 15 residues. CDR3 bases: TGTGCCACCAAACTGGACGGCCGGAACACCGGGGAGCTGTTTTTT. Translation: CATKLDGRNTGELFF.

V gene TRBV15 combines with J gene TRBJ1-5; D uncertain. This CDR3 has 15 amino acids. Germline V CDR1 and CDR2: LNHNV, YYDKDF (reference sequence). The V gene lost 0 bases and the J gene lost 1 base, with 7 bases spanning the gap. The CDR3 sequence: CATSREQTSNQPQHF. CDR3 nucleotides: TGTGCCACCAGCAGAGAACAGACCAGCAATCAGCCCCAGCATTTT.

V and J are TRBV5-5 and TRBJ2-3; 8 bases are shared with TRBD2. CDR1 is SGHKS and CDR2 is YYEKEE in the germline V gene (reference sequence). This CDR3 is built from 16 residues. V trimming: 3 bases; J trimming: 3 bases; junction bases outside the gene matches: 9. The CDR3 here is CASSSISGSGTDTQYF. The CDR3 DNA sequence: TGTGCCAGCAGCTCGATAAGCGGGAGTGGGACAGATACGCAGTATTTT. Full variable domain (remainder filled in from reference TRBV5-5 and TRBJ2-3): DAGVTQSPTHLIKTRGQQVTLRCSPISGHKSVSWYQQVLGQGPQFIFQYYEKEERGRGNFPDRFSARQFPNYSSELNVNALLLGDSALYLCASSSISGSGTDTQYFGPGTRLTVL.

The chain couples TRBV11-3 to TRBJ2-7; 11 nucleotides match TRBD2. There are 14 residues in the CDR3. In germline, CDR1 is SGHNT, CDR2 YENEEA. With V trimmed by 4 bases and J by 4 bases, 3 bases remained unmatched. The DNA of the CDR3 is TGTGCCAGCAGCTCTAGCGGGAGGACGTACGAGCAGTACTTC. It yields the protein CASSSSGRTYEQYF.

For the CDR3, the DNA is TGTGCCAGTAGTCCACAAGCCAGCAATCAGCCCCAGCATTTT. Protein sequence: CASSPQASNQPQHF. The chain uses TRBV19 and TRBJ1-5; D unclear. The germline V gene has CDR1 LNHDA and CDR2 SQIVND (reference sequence). Trimming pared 5 bases from V and 1 base from J, leaving 9 bases between. This CDR3 is 14 amino acids long. The full variable domain, in which reference TRBV19 and TRBJ1-5 provide the parts outside the CDR3, is DGGITQSPKYLFRKEGQNVTLSCEQNLNHDAMYWYRQDPGQGLRLIYYSQIVNDFQKGDIAEGYSVSREKKESFPLTVTSAQKNPTAFYLCASSPQASNQPQHFGDGTRLSIL.

The chain is built from TRBV28 and TRBJ1-1; D gene unclear. V dropped 6 bases and J dropped 5 bases, with 13 bases sitting between them. CDR3 length: 13 residues. The germline V gene encodes CDR1 MDHEN and CDR2 SYDVKM. CDR3 nucleotides: TGTGCCAGCAGGGAAGGTTATGGTACTGAAGCTTTCTTT. Translated: CASREGYGTEAFF.

This chain connects TRBV28 to TRBJ1-2; D call uncertain. The CDR3 totals 11 residues. Germline CDR1 reads MDHEN; CDR2 reads SYDVKM. The CDR3 sequence is CAAFGFRGYTF. CDR3 nucleotide sequence: TGTGCAGCGTTCGGTTTTCGGGGCTACACCTTC.

The genes are TRBV5-1 and TRBJ1-4, with D unresolved. V lost 1 base and J 5 bases, leaving 12 bases between the germline ends. The CDR3 is 15 residues long. Germline V CDR1 and CDR2: SGHRS, YFSETQ. CDR3 nucleotide sequence: TGCGCCAGCAGCTTGTGGGCAGGCTCAAATGAAAAACTGTTTTTT. Translated, it gives CASSLWAGSNEKLFF. Complete variable domain (other parts from reference TRBV5-1 and TRBJ1-4): KAGVTQTPRYLIKTRGQQVTLSCSPISGHRSVSWYQQTPGQGLQFLFEYFSETQRNKGNFPGRFSGRQFSNSRSEMNVSTLELGDSALYLCASSLWAGSNEKLFFGSGTQLSVL.

The V and J genes are TRBV7-8 and TRBJ1-2; TRBD1 might be the D (5 bases). The CDR3 is 14 residues long. The V and J ends lost 3 bases and 5 bases respectively, with 13 bases between them. The germline CDR1 and CDR2 sequences are SGHVS and FQNEAQ. The CDR3 DNA reads as TGTGCCAGCAGCTTTTCGACAGCGGAATATGGCTACACCTTC. Translated: CASSFSTAEYGYTF. The whole variable domain, remainder taken from reference TRBV7-8 and TRBJ1-2, is GAGVSQSPRYKVAKRGQDVALRCDPISGHVSLFWYQQALGQGPEFLTYFQNEAQLDKSGLPSDRFFAERPEGSVSTLKIQRTQQEDSAVYLCASSFSTAEYGYTFGSGTRLTVV.

This sequence joins TRBV2 and TRBJ1-6, with a tentative D call TRBD1 (6 bases). The CDR3 loop spans 13 amino acids. Trimming cost V 10 bases and J 6 bases, with 13 bases left between them. The germline V gene has CDR1 SNHLY and CDR2 FYNNEI. This CDR3 is CATRTARNSPLHF. For the CDR3, the DNA is TGTGCCACTAGGACAGCCCGTAATTCACCCCTCCACTTT. The variable domain in full, completed from reference TRBV2 and TRBJ1-6, reads EPEVTQTPSHQVTQMGQEVILRCVPISNHLYFYWYRQILGQKVEFLVSFYNNEISEKSEIFDDQFSVERPDGSNFTLKIRSTKLEDSAMYFCATRTARNSPLHFGNGTRLTVT.

This chain joins TRBV6-4 and TRBJ2-2, with D tentatively TRBD2 (5 bases). Per germline, CDR1 MRHNA and CDR2 SNTAGT. The V end was cut by 1 base, the J end by 8 bases, with 11 bases between. CDR3 length: 14 amino acids. The CDR3, as DNA: TGTGCCAGCAGTGACTGGGCTAGCACTGGGGAGCTGTTTTTT. It translates to CASSDWASTGELFF.

V is TRBV12-3 or TRBV12-4 and J is TRBJ2-5; the match to TRBD2 covers 7 bases. With 5 bases clipped from V and 7 bases from J, the junction kept 7 bases outside the gene matches. This CDR3 has 13 residues. The CDR3 sequence is CASSQTAGRTQYF. The CDR3 coding sequence is TGTGCCAGCAGTCAGACAGCGGGACGGACCCAGTACTTC.

The genes are TRBV6-5 and TRBJ2-3, with TRBD2 identical over 9 bases. The germline CDR1 and CDR2 sequences are MNHEY and SVGAGI. With V trimmed by 4 bases and J by 0 bases, 5 bases remained unmatched. The CDR3 runs 16 residues. DNA for the CDR3: TGTGCCAGCAGTTCCTCCCTAGCGGGAAGCACAGATACGCAGTATTTT. This codes for CASSSSLAGSTDTQYF.

The V and J genes are TRBV2 and TRBJ2-7; 10 bases align to TRBD1. The V gene's germline CDR1 is SNHLY and CDR2 FYNNEI. CDR3 length: 15 residues. V was clipped by 6 bases and J by 7 bases; unmatched bases: 12. The CDR3 DNA sequence: TGTGCCAGCAGGAGCTTCCGGGACAGGGGTGGGGAGCAGTACTTC. Residues: CASRSFRDRGGEQYF.

The chain joins TRBV2 to TRBJ2-7, with TRBD1 as a possible D gene (6 bases). The CDR3 loop spans 13 amino acids. Germline-derived CDR1 and CDR2 are SNHLY and FYNNEI. The V and J ends lost 6 bases and 2 bases respectively, with 11 bases between them. As DNA, the CDR3 is TGTGCCAGCAGAGGCAGGGGAGCCTACGAGCAGTACTTC. Translated, it gives CASRGRGAYEQYF.

The chain couples TRBV10-3 to TRBJ2-3; weak D call: TRBD1 (5 bases). The germline CDR1 and CDR2 sequences are ENHRY and SYGVKD. The V end was cut by 4 bases, the J end by 2 bases, with 10 bases between. This CDR3 has 14 residues. CDR3 sequence (DNA): TGTGCCATCAGTGTGGCAGGGAACACAGATACGCAGTATTTT. Protein sequence: CAISVAGNTDTQYF.

The genes are TRBV7-8 and TRBJ2-1, with D hard to call. The germline V gene has CDR1 SGHVS and CDR2 FQNEAQ. The V end lost 5 bases, the J end lost 4 bases, and 12 bases lay between the germline ends. The length of the CDR3 is 14 residues. CDR3 bases: TGTGCCAGCAGCCCCAGACTCGGATACAATGAGCAGTTCTTC. Amino acid sequence: CASSPRLGYNEQFF.

The table lists this clone with a count of one. The same CDR3 also results from other DNA sequences found in this sample. The rearrangement links TRBV28 to TRBJ1-1; the match to TRBD1 covers 7 bases. With 6 bases clipped from V and 1 base from J, the junction kept 5 bases outside the gene matches. Per germline, CDR1 MDHEN and CDR2 SYDVKM. The CDR3 spans 14 residues. The CDR3 nucleotides are TGTGCCAGCAGCCCAGACAGGGAGAACACTGAAGCTTTCTTT. Protein product: CASSPDRENTEAFF. The whole variable domain, filled in from reference TRBV28 and TRBJ1-1, reads DVKVTQSSRYLVKRTGEKVFLECVQDMDHENMFWYRQDPGLGLRLIYFSYDVKMKEKGDIPEGYSVSREKKERFSLILESASTNQTSMYLCASSPDRENTEAFFGQGTRLTVV.

CDR3 protein: CASSSDREKKGYTF. DNA for the CDR3: TGTGCCAGCAGTTCCGACAGGGAAAAGAAAGGCTACACCTTC. The rearrangement joins TRBV28 to TRBJ1-2; TRBD1 matches at 7 bases. Per germline, CDR1 MDHEN and CDR2 SYDVKM. This CDR3 is built from 14 residues. V lost 4 bases to trimming and J lost 8 bases; unmatched junction nucleotides: 10.

The CDR3 loop reads CASSQGWRQGPKPYEQYF. CDR3 coding DNA: TGTGCCAGCAGCCAAGGATGGAGACAGGGGCCGAAACCCTACGAGCAGTACTTC. This chain joins TRBV14 and TRBJ2-7, with 8 bases lining up with TRBD1. Germline CDR1 SGHDN, CDR2 FVKESK. The CDR3 runs to 18 residues. With 1 base clipped from V and 2 bases from J, the junction kept 13 bases outside the gene matches.

V and J are TRBV28 and TRBJ2-1, with 8 bases lining up with TRBD2. CDR1 MDHEN and CDR2 SYDVKM come from the germline V gene. Germline trimming cut 1 base from V and 7 bases from J; bases unmatched to any gene: 6. This CDR3 is 15 amino acids long. CDR3: CASSLLPGGKNEQFF. The CDR3, as DNA: TGTGCCAGCAGTTTATTGCCGGGAGGGAAAAATGAGCAGTTCTTC.